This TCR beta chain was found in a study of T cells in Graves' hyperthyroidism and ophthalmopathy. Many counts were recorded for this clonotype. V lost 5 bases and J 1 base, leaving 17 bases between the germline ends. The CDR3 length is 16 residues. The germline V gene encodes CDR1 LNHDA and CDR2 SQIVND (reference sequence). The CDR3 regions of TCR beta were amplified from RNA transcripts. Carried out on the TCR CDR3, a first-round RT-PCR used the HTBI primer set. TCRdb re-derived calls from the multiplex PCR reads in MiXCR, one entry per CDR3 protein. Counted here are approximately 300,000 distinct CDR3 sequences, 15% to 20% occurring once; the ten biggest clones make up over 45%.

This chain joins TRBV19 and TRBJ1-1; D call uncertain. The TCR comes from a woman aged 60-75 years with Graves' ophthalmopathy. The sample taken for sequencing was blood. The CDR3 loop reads CASSRVSANPNTEAFF. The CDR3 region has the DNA TGTGCCAGTAGTCGGGTATCCGCCAACCCGAACACTGAAGCTTTCTTT.